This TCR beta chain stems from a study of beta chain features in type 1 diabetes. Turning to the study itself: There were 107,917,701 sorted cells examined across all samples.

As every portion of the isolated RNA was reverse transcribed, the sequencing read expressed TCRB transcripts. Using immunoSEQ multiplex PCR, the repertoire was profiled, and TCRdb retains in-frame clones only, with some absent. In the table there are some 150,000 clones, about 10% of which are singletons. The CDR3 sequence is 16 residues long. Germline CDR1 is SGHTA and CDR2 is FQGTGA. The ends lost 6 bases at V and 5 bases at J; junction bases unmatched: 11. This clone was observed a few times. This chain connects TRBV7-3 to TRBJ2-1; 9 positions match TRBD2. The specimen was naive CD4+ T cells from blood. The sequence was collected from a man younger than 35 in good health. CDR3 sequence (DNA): TGTGCCAGCAGTCGCGGGGGGGGCGCGTCAGACAATGAGCAGTTCTTC. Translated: CASSRGGGASDNEQFF.